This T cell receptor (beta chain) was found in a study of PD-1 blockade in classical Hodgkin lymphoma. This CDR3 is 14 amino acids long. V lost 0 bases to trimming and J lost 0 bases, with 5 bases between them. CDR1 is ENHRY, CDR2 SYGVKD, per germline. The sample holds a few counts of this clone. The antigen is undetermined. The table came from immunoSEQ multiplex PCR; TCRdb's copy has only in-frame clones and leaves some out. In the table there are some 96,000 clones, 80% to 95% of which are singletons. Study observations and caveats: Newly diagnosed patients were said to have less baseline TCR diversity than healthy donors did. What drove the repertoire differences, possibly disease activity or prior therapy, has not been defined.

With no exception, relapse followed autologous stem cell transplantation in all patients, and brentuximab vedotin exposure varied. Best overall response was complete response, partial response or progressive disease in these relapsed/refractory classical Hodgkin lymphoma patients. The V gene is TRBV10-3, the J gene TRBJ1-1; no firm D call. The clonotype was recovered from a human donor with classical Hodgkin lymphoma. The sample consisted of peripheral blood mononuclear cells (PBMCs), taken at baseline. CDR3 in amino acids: CAISESNLNTEAFF. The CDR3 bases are TGTGCCATCAGTGAGTCCAACTTGAACACTGAAGCTTTCTTT.